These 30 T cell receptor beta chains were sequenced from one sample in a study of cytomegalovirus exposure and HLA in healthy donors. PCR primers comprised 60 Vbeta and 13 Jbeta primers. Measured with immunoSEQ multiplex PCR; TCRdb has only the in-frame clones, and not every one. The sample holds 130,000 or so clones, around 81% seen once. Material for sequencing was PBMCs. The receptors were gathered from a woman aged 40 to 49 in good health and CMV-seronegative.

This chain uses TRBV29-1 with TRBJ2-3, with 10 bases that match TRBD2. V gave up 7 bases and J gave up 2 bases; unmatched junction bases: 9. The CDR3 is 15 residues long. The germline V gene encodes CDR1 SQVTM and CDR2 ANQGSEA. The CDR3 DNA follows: TGCAGCGCCGATACTAGCGGGGTGCTCACAGATACGCAGTATTTT. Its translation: CSADTSGVLTDTQYF.

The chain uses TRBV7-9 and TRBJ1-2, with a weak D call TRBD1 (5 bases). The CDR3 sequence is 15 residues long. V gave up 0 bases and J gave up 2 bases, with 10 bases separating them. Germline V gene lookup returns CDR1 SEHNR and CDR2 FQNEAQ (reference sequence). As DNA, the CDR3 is TGTGCCAGCAGCTTAGCGGGGGGGAAAAACTATGGCTACACCTTC. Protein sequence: CASSLAGGKNYGYTF.

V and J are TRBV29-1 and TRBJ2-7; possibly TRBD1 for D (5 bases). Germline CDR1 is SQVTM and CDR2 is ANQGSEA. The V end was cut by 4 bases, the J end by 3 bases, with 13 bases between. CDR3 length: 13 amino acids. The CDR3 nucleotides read TGCAGCGTTGTTTGGACACTTAGCTACGAGCAGTACTTC. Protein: CSVVWTLSYEQYF.

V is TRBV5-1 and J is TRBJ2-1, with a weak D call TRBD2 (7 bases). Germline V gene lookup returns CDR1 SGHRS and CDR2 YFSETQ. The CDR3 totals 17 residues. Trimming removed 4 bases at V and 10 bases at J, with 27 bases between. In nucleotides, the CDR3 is TGCGCCAGCAGCATGAGGGGGGGGACCCTAGGGACCGGCGAGCAGTTCTTC. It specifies CASSMRGGTLGTGEQFF.

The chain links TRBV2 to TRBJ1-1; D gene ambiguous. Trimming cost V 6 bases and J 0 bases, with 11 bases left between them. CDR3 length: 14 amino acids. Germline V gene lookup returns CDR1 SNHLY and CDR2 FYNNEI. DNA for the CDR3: TGTGCCAGCAGCCCACTTGTACTGAACACTGAAGCTTTCTTT. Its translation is CASSPLVLNTEAFF.

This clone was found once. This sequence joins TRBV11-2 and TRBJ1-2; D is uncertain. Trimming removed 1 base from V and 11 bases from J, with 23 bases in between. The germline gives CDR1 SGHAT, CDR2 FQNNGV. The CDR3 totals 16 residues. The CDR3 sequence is CASSLARPAGVIGYTF. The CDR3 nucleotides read TGTGCCAGCAGCTTAGCCAGGCCCGCCGGGGTAATTGGGTACACCTTC.

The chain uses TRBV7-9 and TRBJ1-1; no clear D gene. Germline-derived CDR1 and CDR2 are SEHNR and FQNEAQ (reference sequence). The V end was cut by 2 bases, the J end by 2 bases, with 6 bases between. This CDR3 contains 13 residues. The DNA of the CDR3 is TGTGCCAGCAGCTTACAACATAACACTGAAGCTTTCTTT. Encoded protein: CASSLQHNTEAFF. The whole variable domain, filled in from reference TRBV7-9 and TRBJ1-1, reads DTGVSQNPRHKITKRGQNVTFRCDPISEHNRLYWYRQTLGQGPEFLTYFQNEAQLEKSRLLSDRFSAERPKGSFSTLEIQRTEQGDSAMYLCASSLQHNTEAFFGQGTRLTVV.

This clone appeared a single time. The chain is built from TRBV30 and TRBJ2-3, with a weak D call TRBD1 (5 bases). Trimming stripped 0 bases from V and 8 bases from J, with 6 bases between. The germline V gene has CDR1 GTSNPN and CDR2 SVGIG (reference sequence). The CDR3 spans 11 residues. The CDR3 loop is CAWSVGATQYF. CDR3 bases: TGTGCCTGGAGTGTAGGGGCTACGCAGTATTTT.

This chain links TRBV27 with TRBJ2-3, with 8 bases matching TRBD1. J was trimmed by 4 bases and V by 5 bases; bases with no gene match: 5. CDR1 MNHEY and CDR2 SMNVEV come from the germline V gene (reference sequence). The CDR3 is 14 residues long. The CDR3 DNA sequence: TGTGCCAGCAGTAGGACAGGGTCCCCAGATACGCAGTATTTT. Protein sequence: CASSRTGSPDTQYF.

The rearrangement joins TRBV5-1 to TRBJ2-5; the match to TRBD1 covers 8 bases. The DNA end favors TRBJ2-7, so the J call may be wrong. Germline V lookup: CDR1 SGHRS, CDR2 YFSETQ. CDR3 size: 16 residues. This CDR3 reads CASSYLPTGVGYEQYF. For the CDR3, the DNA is TGCGCCAGCAGCTATTTGCCGACAGGGGTTGGCTACGAGCAGTACTTC.

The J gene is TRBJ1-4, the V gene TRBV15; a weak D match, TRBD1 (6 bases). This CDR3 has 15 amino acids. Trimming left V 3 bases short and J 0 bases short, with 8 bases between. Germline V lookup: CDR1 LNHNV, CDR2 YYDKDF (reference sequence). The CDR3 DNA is TGTGCCACCAGCAGTCGGACAGCAACTAATGAAAAACTGTTTTTT. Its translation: CATSSRTATNEKLFF.

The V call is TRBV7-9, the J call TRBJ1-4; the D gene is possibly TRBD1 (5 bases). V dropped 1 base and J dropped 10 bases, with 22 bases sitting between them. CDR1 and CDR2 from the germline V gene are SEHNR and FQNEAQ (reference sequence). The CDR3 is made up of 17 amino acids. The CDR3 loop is CASSLESSGGRLGKLFF. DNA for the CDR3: TGTGCCAGCAGCTTAGAATCGTCCGGGGGTAGGTTGGGAAAACTGTTTTTT.

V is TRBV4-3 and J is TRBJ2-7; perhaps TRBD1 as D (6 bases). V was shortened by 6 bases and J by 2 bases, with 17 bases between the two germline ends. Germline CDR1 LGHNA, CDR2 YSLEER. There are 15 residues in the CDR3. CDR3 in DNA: TGCGCCAGCAGTCGACATTTAACAGGGACCTACGAGCAGTACTTC. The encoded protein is CASSRHLTGTYEQYF.

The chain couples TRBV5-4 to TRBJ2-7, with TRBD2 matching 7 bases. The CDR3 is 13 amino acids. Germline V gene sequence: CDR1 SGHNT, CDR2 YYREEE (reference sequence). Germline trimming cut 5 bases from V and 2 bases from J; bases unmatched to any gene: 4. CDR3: CASRDGTTYEQYF. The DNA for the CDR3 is TGTGCCAGCAGAGACGGGACTACCTACGAGCAGTACTTC.

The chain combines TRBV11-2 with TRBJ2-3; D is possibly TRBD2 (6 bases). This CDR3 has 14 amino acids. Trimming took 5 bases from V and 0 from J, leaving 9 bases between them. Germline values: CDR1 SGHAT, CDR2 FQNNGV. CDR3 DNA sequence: TGTGCCAGCAGCAGTGGGACTAGCACAGATACGCAGTATTTT. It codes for CASSSGTSTDTQYF.

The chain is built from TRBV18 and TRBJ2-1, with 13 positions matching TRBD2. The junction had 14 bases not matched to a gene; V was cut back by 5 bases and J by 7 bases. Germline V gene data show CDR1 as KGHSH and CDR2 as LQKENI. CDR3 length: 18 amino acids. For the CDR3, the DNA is TGTGCCAGCTCAAGCTTCACTAGCGGGGGGGCCTCAAGGAATGAGCAGTTCTTC. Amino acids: CASSSFTSGGASRNEQFF. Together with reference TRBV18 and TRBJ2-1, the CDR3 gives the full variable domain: NAGVMQNPRHLVRRRGQEARLRCSPMKGHSHVYWYRQLPEEGLKFMVYLQKENIIDESGMPKERFSAEFPKEGPSILRIQQVVRGDSAAYFCASSSFTSGGASRNEQFFGPGTRLTVL.

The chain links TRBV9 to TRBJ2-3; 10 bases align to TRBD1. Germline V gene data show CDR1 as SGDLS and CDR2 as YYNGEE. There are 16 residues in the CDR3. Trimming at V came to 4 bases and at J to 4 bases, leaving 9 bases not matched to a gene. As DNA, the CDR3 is TGTGCCAGCAGCTCCCGAGGGGACAGGGGTTCAGATACGCAGTATTTT. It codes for CASSSRGDRGSDTQYF.

The CDR3: CASRRAARQGYEQYF. Written as DNA, the CDR3 is TGTGCCAGCAGGAGGGCAGCGAGGCAAGGGTACGAGCAGTACTTC. J is TRBJ2-7 and V is TRBV6-1; D might be TRBD2 (5 bases). Germline-derived CDR1 and CDR2 are MNHNS and SASEGT. The V and J ends lost 6 bases and 4 bases respectively, with 19 bases between them. The CDR3 runs to 15 residues.

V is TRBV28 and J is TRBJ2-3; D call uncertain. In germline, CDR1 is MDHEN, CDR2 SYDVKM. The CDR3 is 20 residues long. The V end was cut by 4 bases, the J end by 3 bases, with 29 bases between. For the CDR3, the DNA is TGTGCCAGCAGTTCAGTTGATATTCGTTGGAACAGCAAAAGTACAGATACGCAGTATTTT. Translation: CASSSVDIRWNSKSTDTQYF.

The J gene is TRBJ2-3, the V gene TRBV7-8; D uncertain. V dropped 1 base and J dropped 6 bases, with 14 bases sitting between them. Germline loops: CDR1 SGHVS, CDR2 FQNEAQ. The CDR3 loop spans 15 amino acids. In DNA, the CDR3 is TGTGCCAGCAGCTTAGGGCAGACGATCGGGGATACGCAGTATTTT. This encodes CASSLGQTIGDTQYF.

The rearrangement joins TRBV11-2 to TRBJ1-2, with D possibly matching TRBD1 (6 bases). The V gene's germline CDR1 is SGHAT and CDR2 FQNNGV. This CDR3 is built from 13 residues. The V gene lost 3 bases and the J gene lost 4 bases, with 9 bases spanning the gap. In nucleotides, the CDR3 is TGTGCCAGCAGCTTGGGCAGGGGCTATGGCTACACCTTC. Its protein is CASSLGRGYGYTF. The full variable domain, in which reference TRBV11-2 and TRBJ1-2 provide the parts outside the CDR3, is EAGVAQSPRYKIIEKRQSVAFWCNPISGHATLYWYQQILGQGPKLLIQFQNNGVVDDSQLPKDRFSAERLKGVDSTLKIQPAKLEDSAVYLCASSLGRGYGYTFGSGTRLTVV.

The chain's CDR3 is CAWSTSGALGNTIYF. DNA for the CDR3: TGTGCCTGGAGTACATCAGGGGCCCTGGGAAACACCATATATTTT. V gene TRBV30 combines with J gene TRBJ1-3; D may be TRBD1 (6 bases). Looked up from germline, CDR1 is GTSNPN and CDR2 is SVGIG (reference sequence). Between the trimmed V and J ends, which lost 2 bases and 4 bases, there was a span of 15 bases. This CDR3 is 15 amino acids long.

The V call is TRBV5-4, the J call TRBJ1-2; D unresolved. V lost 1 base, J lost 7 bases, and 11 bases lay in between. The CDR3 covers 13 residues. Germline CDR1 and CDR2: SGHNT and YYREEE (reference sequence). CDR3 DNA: TGTGCCAGCAGCTTGTGGGAGAGGGCTGGCTACACCTTC. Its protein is CASSLWERAGYTF.

The CDR3 nucleotides read TGTGCCAGCATTCCGAGGGCCGCCCCCGGAGCTTTCTTT. Translated, it gives CASIPRAAPGAFF. The chain combines TRBV28 with TRBJ1-1; D is ambiguous. The germline gives CDR1 MDHEN, CDR2 SYDVKM. CDR3 size: 13 residues. V lost 7 bases to trimming and J lost 10 bases, with 19 bases between them. The full variable domain, in which reference TRBV28 and TRBJ1-1 provide the parts outside the CDR3, is DVKVTQSSRYLVKRTGEKVFLECVQDMDHENMFWYRQDPGLGLRLIYFSYDVKMKEKGDIPEGYSVSREKKERFSLILESASTNQTSMYLCASIPRAAPGAFFGQGTRLTVV.

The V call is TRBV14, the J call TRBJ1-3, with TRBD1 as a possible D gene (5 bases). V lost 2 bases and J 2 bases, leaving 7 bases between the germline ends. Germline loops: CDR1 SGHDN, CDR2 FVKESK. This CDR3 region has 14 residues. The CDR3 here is CASSQRGAGNTIYF. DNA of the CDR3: TGTGCCAGCAGCCAAAGGGGTGCTGGAAACACCATATATTTT. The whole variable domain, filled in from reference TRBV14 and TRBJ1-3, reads EAGVTQFPSHSVIEKGQTVTLRCDPISGHDNLYWYRRVMGKEIKFLLHFVKESKQDESGMPNNRFLAERTGGTYSTLKVQPAELEDSGVYFCASSQRGAGNTIYFGEGSWLTVV.

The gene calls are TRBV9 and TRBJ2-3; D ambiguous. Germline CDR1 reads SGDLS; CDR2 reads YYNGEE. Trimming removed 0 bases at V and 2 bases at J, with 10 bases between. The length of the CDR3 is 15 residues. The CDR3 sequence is CASSVDGRFTDTQYF. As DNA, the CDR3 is TGTGCCAGCAGCGTAGATGGGCGATTCACAGATACGCAGTATTTT.

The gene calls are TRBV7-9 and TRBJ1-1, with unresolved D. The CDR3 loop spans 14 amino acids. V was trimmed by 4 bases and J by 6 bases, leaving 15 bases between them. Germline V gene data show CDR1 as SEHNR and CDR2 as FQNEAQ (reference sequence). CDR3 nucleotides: TGTGCCAGCAGCTACAGCAGTGATCAAGCTGAAGCTTTCTTT. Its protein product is CASSYSSDQAEAFF.

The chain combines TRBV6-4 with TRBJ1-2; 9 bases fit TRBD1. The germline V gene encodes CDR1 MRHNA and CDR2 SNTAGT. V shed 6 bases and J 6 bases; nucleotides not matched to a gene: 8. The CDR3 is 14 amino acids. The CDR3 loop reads CASRPRTGVDGYTF. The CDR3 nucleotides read TGTGCCAGCAGACCTAGGACAGGGGTAGATGGCTACACCTTC.

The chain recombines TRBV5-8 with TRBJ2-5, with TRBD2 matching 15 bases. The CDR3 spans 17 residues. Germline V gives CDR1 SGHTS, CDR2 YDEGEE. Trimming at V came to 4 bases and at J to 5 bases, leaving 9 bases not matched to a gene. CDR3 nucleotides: TGTGCCAGCAGCAAGGGACTAGCGGGGGGTTTCGGGGAGACCCAGTACTTC. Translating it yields CASSKGLAGGFGETQYF. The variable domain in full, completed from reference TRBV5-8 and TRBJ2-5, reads EAGVTQSPTHLIKTRGQQATLRCSPISGHTSVYWYQQALGLGLQFLLWYDEGEERNRGNFPPRFSGRQFPNYSSELNVNALELEDSALYLCASSKGLAGGFGETQYFGPGTRLLVL.

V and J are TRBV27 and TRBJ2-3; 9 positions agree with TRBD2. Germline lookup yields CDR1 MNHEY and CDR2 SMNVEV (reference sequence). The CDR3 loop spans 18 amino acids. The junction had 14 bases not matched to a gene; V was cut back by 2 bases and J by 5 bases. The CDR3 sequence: CASSLKAMLAGYGDTQYF. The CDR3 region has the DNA TGTGCCAGCAGTTTAAAGGCCATGCTAGCGGGGTATGGAGATACGCAGTATTTT.